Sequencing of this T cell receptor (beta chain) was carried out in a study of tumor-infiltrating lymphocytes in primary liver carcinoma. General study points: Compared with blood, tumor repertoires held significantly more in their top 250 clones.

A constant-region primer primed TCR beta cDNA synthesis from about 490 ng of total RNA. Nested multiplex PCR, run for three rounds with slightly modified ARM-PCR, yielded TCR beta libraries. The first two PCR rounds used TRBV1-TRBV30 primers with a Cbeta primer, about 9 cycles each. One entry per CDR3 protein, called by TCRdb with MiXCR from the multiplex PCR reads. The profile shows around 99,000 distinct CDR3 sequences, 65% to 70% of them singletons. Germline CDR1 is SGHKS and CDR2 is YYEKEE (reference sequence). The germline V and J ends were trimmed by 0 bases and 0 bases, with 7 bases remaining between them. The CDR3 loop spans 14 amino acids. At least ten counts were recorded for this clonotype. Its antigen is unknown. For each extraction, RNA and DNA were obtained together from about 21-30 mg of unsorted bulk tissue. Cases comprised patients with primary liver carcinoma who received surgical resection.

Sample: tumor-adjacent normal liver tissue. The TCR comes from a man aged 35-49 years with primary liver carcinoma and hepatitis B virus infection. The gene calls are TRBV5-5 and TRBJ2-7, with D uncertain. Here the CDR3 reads CASSLEILSYEQYF. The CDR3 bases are TGTGCCAGCAGCTTGGAGATCCTCTCCTACGAGCAGTACTTC.